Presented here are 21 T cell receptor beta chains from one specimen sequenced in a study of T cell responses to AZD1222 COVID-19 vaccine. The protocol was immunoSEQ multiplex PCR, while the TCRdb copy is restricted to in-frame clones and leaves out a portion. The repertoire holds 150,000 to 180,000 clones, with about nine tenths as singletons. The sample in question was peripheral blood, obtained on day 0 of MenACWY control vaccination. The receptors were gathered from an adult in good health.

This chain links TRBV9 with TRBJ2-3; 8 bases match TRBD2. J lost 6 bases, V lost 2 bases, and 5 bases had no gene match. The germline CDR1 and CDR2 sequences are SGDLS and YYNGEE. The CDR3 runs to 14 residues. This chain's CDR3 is CASSVSGIGDTQYF. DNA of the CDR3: TGTGCCAGCAGCGTTAGCGGGATCGGTGATACGCAGTATTTT.

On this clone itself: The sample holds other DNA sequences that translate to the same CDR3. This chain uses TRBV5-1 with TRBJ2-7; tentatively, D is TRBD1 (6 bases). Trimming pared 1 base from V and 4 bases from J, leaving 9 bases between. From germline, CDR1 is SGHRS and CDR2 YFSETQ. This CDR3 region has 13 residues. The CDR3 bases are TGCGCCAGCAGCTTGTCTACAGGGTACGAGCAGTACGTC. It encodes CASSLSTGYEQYV.

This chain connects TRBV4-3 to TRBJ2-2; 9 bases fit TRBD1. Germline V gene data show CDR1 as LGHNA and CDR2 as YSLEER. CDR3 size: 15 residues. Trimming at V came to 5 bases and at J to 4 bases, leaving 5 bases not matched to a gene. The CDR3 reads CASSSGQGSTGELFF. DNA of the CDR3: TGCGCCAGCAGCTCTGGACAGGGGAGCACCGGGGAGCTGTTTTTT.

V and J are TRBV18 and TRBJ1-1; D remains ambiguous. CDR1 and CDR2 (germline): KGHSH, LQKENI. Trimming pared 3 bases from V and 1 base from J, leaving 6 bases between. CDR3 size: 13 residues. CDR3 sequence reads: CASSPAGNTEAFF. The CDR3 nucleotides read TGTGCCAGCTCACCGGCGGGGAACACTGAAGCTTTCTTT.

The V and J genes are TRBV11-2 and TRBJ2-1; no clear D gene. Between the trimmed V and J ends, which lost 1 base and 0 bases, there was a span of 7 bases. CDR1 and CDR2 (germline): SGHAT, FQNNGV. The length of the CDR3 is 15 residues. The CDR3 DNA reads TGTGCCAGCAGCTTAGCACTGAGCTCCTACAATGAGCAGTTCTTC. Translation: CASSLALSSYNEQFF.

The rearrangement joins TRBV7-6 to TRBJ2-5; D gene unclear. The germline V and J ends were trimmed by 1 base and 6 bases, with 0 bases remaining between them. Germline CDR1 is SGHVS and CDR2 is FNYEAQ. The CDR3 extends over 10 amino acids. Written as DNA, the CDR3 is TGTGCCAGCAGCTTAGAGACCCAGTACTTC. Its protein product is CASSLETQYF.

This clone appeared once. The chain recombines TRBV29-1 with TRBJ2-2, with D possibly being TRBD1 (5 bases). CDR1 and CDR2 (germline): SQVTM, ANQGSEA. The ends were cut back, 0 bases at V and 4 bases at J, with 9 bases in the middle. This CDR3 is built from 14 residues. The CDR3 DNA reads TGCAGCGTTGAAGACAGGGTCGTCACCGGGGAGCTGTTTTTT. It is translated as CSVEDRVVTGELFF.

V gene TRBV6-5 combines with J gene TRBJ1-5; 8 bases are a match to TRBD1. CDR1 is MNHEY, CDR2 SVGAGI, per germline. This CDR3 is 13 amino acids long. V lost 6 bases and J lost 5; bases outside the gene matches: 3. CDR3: CASSPGGYQPQHF. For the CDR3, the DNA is TGTGCCAGCAGCCCAGGGGGCTATCAGCCCCAGCATTTT.

CDR3 protein: CASRGSSGGTGELFF. The CDR3 region has the DNA TGTGCCAGCAGGGGATCTAGCGGAGGAACCGGGGAGCTGTTTTTT. The gene calls are TRBV2 and TRBJ2-2, with 7 bases that match TRBD2. V trimming: 6 bases; J trimming: 5 bases; junction bases outside the gene matches: 9. This CDR3 comprises 15 residues. Germline CDR1 reads SNHLY; CDR2 reads FYNNEI. Together with reference TRBV2 and TRBJ2-2, the CDR3 gives the full variable domain: EPEVTQTPSHQVTQMGQEVILRCVPISNHLYFYWYRQILGQKVEFLVSFYNNEISEKSEIFDDQFSVERPDGSNFTLKIRSTKLEDSAMYFCASRGSSGGTGELFFGEGSRLTVL.

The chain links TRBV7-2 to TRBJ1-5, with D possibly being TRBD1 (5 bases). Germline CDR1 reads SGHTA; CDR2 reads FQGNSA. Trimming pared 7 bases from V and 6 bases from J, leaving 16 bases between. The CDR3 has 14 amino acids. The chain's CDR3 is CASTTPQGAQPQHF. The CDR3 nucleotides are TGTGCCAGCACCACACCCCAAGGGGCTCAGCCCCAGCATTTT.

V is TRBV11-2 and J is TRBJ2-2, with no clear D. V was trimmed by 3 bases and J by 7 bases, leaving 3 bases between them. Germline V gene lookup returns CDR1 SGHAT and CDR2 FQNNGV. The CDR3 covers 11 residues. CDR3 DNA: TGTGCCAGCAGCTTGAACGGGGAGCTGTTTTTT. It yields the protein CASSLNGELFF. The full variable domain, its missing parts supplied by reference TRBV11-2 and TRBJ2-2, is EAGVAQSPRYKIIEKRQSVAFWCNPISGHATLYWYQQILGQGPKLLIQFQNNGVVDDSQLPKDRFSAERLKGVDSTLKIQPAKLEDSAVYLCASSLNGELFFGEGSRLTVL.

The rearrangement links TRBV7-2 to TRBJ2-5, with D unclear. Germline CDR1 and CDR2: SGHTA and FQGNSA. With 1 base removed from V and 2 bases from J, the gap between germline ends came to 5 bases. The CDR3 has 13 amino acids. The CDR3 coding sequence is TGTGCCAGCAGCTTAGGGCATCAAGAGACCCAGTACTTC. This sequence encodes CASSLGHQETQYF.

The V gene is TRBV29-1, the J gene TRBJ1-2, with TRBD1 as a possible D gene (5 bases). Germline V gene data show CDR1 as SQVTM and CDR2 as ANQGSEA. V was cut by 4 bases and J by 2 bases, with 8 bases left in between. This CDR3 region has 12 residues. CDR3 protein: CSVGQTNYGYTF. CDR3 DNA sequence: TGCAGCGTTGGACAGACCAACTATGGCTACACCTTC.

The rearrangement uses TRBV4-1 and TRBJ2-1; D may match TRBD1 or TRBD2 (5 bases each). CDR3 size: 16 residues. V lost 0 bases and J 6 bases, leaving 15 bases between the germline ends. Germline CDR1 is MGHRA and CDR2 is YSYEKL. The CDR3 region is CASSQDEGSGSNEQFF. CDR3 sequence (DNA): TGCGCCAGCAGCCAAGATGAGGGGTCGGGGAGCAATGAGCAGTTCTTC.

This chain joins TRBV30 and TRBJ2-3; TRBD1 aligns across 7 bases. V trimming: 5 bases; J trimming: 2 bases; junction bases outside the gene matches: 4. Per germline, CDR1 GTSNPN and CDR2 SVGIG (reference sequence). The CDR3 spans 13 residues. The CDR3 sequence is CAWDRANTDTQYF. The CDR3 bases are TGTGCCTGGGACAGGGCAAACACAGATACGCAGTATTTT.

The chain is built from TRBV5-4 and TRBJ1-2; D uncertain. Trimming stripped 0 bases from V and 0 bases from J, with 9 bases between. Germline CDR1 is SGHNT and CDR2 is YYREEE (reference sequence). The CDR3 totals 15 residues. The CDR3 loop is CASSLDAGANYGYTF. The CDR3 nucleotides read TGTGCCAGCAGCTTGGATGCCGGAGCTAACTATGGCTACACCTTC.

In nucleotides, the CDR3 is TGTGCCAGCAGCTTGGTAGAGGGCCTCCCTCCCAATGAGCAGTTCTTC. Amino acids: CASSLVEGLPPNEQFF. The chain joins TRBV5-6 to TRBJ2-1; possibly TRBD2 for D (5 bases). This CDR3 spans 16 amino acids. V dropped 0 bases and J dropped 6 bases, with 16 bases sitting between them. CDR1 and CDR2 from the germline V gene are SGHDT and YYEEEE.

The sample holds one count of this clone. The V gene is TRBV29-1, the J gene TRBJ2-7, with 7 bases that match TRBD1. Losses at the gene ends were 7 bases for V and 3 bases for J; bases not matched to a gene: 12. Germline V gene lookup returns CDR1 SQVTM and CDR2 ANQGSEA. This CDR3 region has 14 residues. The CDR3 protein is CSAEGAGGRYEQYF. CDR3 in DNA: TGCAGCGCCGAAGGGGCAGGGGGTCGCTACGAGCAGTACTTC.

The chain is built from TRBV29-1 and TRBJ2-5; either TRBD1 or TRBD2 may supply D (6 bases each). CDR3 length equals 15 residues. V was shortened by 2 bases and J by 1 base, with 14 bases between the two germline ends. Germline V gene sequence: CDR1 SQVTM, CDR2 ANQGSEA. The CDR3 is CSVEMEGGSQETQYF. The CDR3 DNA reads TGCAGCGTTGAAATGGAGGGGGGATCCCAAGAGACCCAGTACTTC.

The CDR3 is CASSQGDSNQPQHF. CDR3 bases: TGCGCCAGCAGCCAAGGAGACAGCAATCAGCCCCAGCATTTT. The gene calls are TRBV4-1 and TRBJ1-5, with no clear D. Germline V gene data show CDR1 as MGHRA and CDR2 as YSYEKL. With 1 base removed from V and 1 base from J, the gap between germline ends came to 5 bases. This CDR3 contains 14 residues.

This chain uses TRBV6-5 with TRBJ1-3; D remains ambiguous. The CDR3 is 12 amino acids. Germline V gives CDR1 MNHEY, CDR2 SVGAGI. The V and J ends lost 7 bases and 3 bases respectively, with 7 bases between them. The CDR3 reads CASTLGGNTIYF. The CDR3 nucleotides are TGTGCCAGCACCCTCGGTGGAAACACCATATATTTT.